Following are 14 T cell receptor beta chains from one sample sequenced in a study of T cell responses to AZD1222 COVID-19 vaccine. Assay: immunoSEQ multiplex PCR; the TCRdb copy retains only in-frame clones and omits some. The table shows under 200,000 clones, with just over 90% occurring only once. The sample was peripheral blood, taken 28 days after the second dose of the MenACWY control vaccine. The receptors derive from an adult who received the MenACWY meningococcal vaccine as a control.

CDR3 amino acids: CATSDPSGGDDGYTF. As DNA, the CDR3 is TGTGCCACCAGTGATCCCTCGGGGGGGGACGATGGCTACACCTTC. The gene calls are TRBV24-1 and TRBJ1-2; weak D call: TRBD1 (5 bases). This CDR3 has 15 amino acids. Germline CDR1 is KGHDR and CDR2 is SFDVKD. With 3 bases removed from V and 6 bases from J, the gap between germline ends came to 16 bases.

This clone was seen once. The gene calls are TRBV20-1 and TRBJ2-2, with D perhaps TRBD2 (6 bases). Trimming shortened V by 3 bases and J by 9 bases, and 8 bases separated the two germline ends. The length of the CDR3 is 11 residues. Per the germline V gene, CDR1 is DFQATT and CDR2 is SNEGSKA (reference sequence). The CDR3 here is CSARRGRELFF. CDR3 nucleotide sequence: TGCAGTGCTAGGCGGGGCCGGGAGCTGTTTTTT.

The count of this clone is one. This sequence joins TRBV10-3 and TRBJ1-2; 7 positions match TRBD1. The CDR3 sequence is 15 residues long. J was trimmed by 4 bases and V by 0 bases; bases with no gene match: 5. Germline V gives CDR1 ENHRY, CDR2 SYGVKD. The CDR3 DNA sequence: TGTGCCATCAGTGAGTCGGTACAGGGGTCCTATGGCTACACCTTC. Encoded protein: CAISESVQGSYGYTF.

J is TRBJ1-1 and V is TRBV9; D remains unclear. Germline V lookup: CDR1 SGDLS, CDR2 YYNGEE. V lost 2 bases, J lost 0 bases, and 8 bases lay in between. This CDR3 contains 14 residues. For the CDR3, the DNA is TGTGCCAGCAGCGTTCAGCCACTGAACACTGAAGCTTTCTTT. Translating it yields CASSVQPLNTEAFF.

This sequence joins TRBV5-6 and TRBJ1-1; 9 nucleotides agree with TRBD1. This CDR3 comprises 16 residues. The V gene's germline CDR1 is SGHDT and CDR2 YYEEEE. The V segment lost 7 bases and the J segment 2 bases; nucleotides outside the gene matches: 12. CDR3 coding DNA: TGTGCCAGCCGATTTGCGGGACAGGGTATAAACACTGAAGCTTTCTTT. This sequence encodes CASRFAGQGINTEAFF.

The chain employs TRBV29-1 and TRBJ2-1, with 7 bases that match TRBD2. CDR1 is SQVTM and CDR2 is ANQGSEA in the germline V gene. The CDR3 loop spans 14 amino acids. Trimming removed 1 base from V and 4 bases from J; junction bases left unmatched: 4. Here the CDR3 reads CSVEGGGGYNEQFF. DNA for the CDR3: TGCAGCGTTGAAGGTGGGGGGGGTTACAATGAGCAGTTCTTC.

The rearrangement links TRBV9 to TRBJ1-2; D gene ambiguous. Trimming shortened V by 0 bases and J by 8 bases, and 14 bases separated the two germline ends. CDR3 length: 14 residues. From germline, CDR1 is SGDLS and CDR2 YYNGEE. The CDR3 region is CASSVADQAQGYTF. CDR3 nucleotide sequence: TGTGCCAGCAGCGTAGCTGATCAGGCCCAGGGCTACACCTTC.

The chain uses TRBV19 and TRBJ2-2, with TRBD2 matching 10 bases. From germline, CDR1 is LNHDA and CDR2 SQIVND (reference sequence). Trimming took 6 bases from V and 4 from J; bases not matched to a gene: 5. The CDR3 has 15 amino acids. The DNA of the CDR3 is TGTGCCAGTAGCACCCTAGCGGGAGTCACCGGGGAGCTGTTTTTT. This translates into CASSTLAGVTGELFF.

Here the CDR3 DNA reads TGTGCCAGCAGCTCCAACCCGCGGACAGTTCGCCCTGGGGCCAACGTCCTGACTTTC. Translating gives CASSSNPRTVRPGANVLTF. The genes are TRBV28 and TRBJ2-6, with D possibly matching TRBD1 (6 bases). Trimming shortened V by 6 bases and J by 2 bases, and 23 bases separated the two germline ends. This CDR3 comprises 19 residues. Germline V lookup: CDR1 MDHEN, CDR2 SYDVKM.

The CDR3: CASTRDSLRGDYTF. CDR3 bases: TGTGCCAGTACCCGGGACTCCCTCAGGGGGGACTACACCTTC. The gene calls are TRBV19 and TRBJ1-2, with 7 positions matching TRBD1. Germline assignment: CDR1 LNHDA and CDR2 SQIVND (reference sequence). This CDR3 spans 14 amino acids. Trimming took 7 bases from V and 10 from J; bases not matched to a gene: 15.

The V gene is TRBV28, the J gene TRBJ1-1; no reliable D call. The CDR3 is 11 amino acids. The V end lost 2 bases, the J end lost 5 bases, and 3 bases lay between the germline ends. Germline CDR1 MDHEN, CDR2 SYDVKM. CDR3 bases: TGTGCCAGCAGTTTACTAACTGAAGCTTTCTTT. This sequence encodes CASSLLTEAFF.

This clone was found once. The chain links TRBV27 to TRBJ1-4; TRBD1 agrees at 8 bases. Germline V gives CDR1 MNHEY, CDR2 SMNVEV (reference sequence). With V trimmed by 4 bases and J by 8 bases, 18 bases remained unmatched. The CDR3 loop spans 18 amino acids. The CDR3 region is CASSSIPPRQGIREKLFF. Written as DNA, the CDR3 is TGTGCCAGCAGTTCCATCCCCCCTAGACAGGGGATTAGAGAAAAACTGTTTTTT. The whole variable domain, remainder taken from reference TRBV27 and TRBJ1-4, is EAQVTQNPRYLITVTGKKLTVTCSQNMNHEYMSWYRQDPGLGLRQIYYSMNVEVTDKGDVPEGYKVSRKEKRNFPLILESPSPNQTSLYFCASSSIPPRQGIREKLFFGSGTQLSVL.

The chain links TRBV9 to TRBJ1-2; TRBD1 aligns across 7 bases. Losses at the gene ends were 1 base for V and 0 bases for J; bases not matched to a gene: 12. CDR1 and CDR2 from the germline V gene are SGDLS and YYNGEE. CDR3 length: 18 residues. The CDR3 region is CASSVFRTGNVANYGYTF. The DNA of the CDR3 is TGTGCCAGCAGCGTATTCAGGACAGGAAATGTAGCTAACTATGGCTACACCTTC. Full variable domain (missing parts from reference TRBV9 and TRBJ1-2): DSGVTQTPKHLITATGQRVTLRCSPRSGDLSVYWYQQSLDQGLQFLIQYYNGEERAKGNILERFSAQQFPDLHSELNLSSLELGDSALYFCASSVFRTGNVANYGYTFGSGTRLTVV.

The gene calls are TRBV14 and TRBJ2-3, with 14 bases matching TRBD2. The CDR3 runs 15 residues. The germline CDR1 and CDR2 sequences are SGHDN and FVKESK. Trimming took 6 bases from V and 4 from J; bases not matched to a gene: 3. The CDR3 sequence is CASSPTSGRADTQYF. The DNA for the CDR3 is TGTGCCAGCAGTCCGACTAGCGGGAGGGCAGATACGCAGTATTTT.